The 6 T cell receptor beta chains given below trace back to one sample, sequenced in a study of PD-1 blockade in classical Hodgkin lymphoma. Sequenced by immunoSEQ multiplex PCR; TCRdb stores in-frame clones only, minus some. Of under 40,000 clones in the sample, around 80% are singletons; the top ten hold 9.8%. Time point reported: cycle 4 day 1 (C4D1), after less than 7 weeks of nivolumab. Every patient relapsed after autologous stem cell transplantation, and brentuximab vedotin exposure varied. Sequenced here: peripheral blood mononuclear cells (PBMCs), sampled before the fourth cycle of nivolumab. The receptors were sampled from a human donor with classical Hodgkin lymphoma.

The chain couples TRBV6-1 to TRBJ2-1; possible D gene TRBD1, 6 bases. Germline assignment: CDR1 MNHNS and CDR2 SASEGT. The CDR3 is 15 amino acids. V was clipped by 7 bases and J by 7 bases, with 20 bases between them. CDR3 protein: CASTYMGAFQNEQFF. In DNA form, the CDR3 reads TGTGCCAGCACCTACATGGGGGCTTTCCAAAATGAGCAGTTCTTC.

This chain connects TRBV29-1 to TRBJ2-1; D gene uncertain. The CDR3 runs to 12 residues. CDR1 and CDR2 (germline): SQVTM, ANQGSEA. Between the trimmed V and J ends, which lost 3 bases and 11 bases, there was a span of 14 bases. CDR3 nucleotide sequence: TGCAGCGTTGAGGACCCTCTTGTGAAGCAGTTCTTC. Amino acids: CSVEDPLVKQFF.

The V gene is TRBV7-9, the J gene TRBJ1-3; tentative D call: TRBD1 (5 bases). The CDR3 extends over 17 amino acids. CDR1 is SEHNR and CDR2 is FQNEAQ in the germline V gene (reference sequence). The V gene lost 3 bases and the J gene lost 2 bases, with 17 bases spanning the gap. The CDR3 loop is CASSFELRVTAGNTIYF. CDR3 coding DNA: TGTGCCAGCAGCTTCGAACTCAGGGTTACGGCTGGAAACACCATATATTTT.

The chain is built from TRBV6-6 and TRBJ2-7; TRBD1 matches at 9 bases. Trimming removed 4 bases from V and 4 bases from J; junction bases left unmatched: 8. Germline V gene lookup returns CDR1 MNHNY and CDR2 SVGAGI (reference sequence). This CDR3 is 15 amino acids long. The CDR3 sequence: CASSSSGTGLYEQYF. As DNA, the CDR3 is TGTGCCAGCAGTTCTTCCGGGACAGGGCTGTACGAGCAGTACTTC.

This clone was seen once. The rearrangement joins TRBV19 to TRBJ1-1; D ambiguous. CDR1 is LNHDA and CDR2 is SQIVND in the germline V gene (reference sequence). Trimming cost V 3 bases and J 0 bases, with 5 bases left between them. CDR3 length: 13 residues. The CDR3 loop reads CASSISMNTEAFF. The CDR3 coding sequence is TGTGCCAGTAGTATCTCCATGAACACTGAAGCTTTCTTT.

The chain is built from TRBV7-9 and TRBJ2-1; TRBD2 matches 8 bases. The germline V gene has CDR1 SEHNR and CDR2 FQNEAQ (reference sequence). The CDR3 runs 17 residues. After removal of 4 bases from V and 6 bases from J, the junction contained 14 bases not matched to a gene. The CDR3 reads CASSYQKRGYIVNEQFF. CDR3 DNA sequence: TGTGCCAGCAGCTACCAAAAGCGGGGGTATATTGTCAATGAGCAGTTCTTC.